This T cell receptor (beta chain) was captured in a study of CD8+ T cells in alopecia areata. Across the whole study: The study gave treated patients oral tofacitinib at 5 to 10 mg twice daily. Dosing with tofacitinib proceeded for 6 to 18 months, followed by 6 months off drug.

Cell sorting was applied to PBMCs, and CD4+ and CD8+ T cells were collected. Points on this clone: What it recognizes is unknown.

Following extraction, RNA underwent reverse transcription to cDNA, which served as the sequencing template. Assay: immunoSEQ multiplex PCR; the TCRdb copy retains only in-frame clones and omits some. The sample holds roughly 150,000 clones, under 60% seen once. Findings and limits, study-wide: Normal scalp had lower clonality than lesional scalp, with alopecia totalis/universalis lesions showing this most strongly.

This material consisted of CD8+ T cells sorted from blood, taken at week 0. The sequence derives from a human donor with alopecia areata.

CDR3 region: CSVVGTADGDTEAFF. In DNA form, the CDR3 reads TGCAGCGTTGTTGGGACAGCTGACGGGGACACTGAAGCTTTCTTT. The chain recombines TRBV29-1 with TRBJ1-1; TRBD1 matches at 7 bases. Germline CDR1 SQVTM, CDR2 ANQGSEA. The V and J ends lost 4 bases and 3 bases, in that order; junction bases with no gene match: 11. This CDR3 spans 15 amino acids.